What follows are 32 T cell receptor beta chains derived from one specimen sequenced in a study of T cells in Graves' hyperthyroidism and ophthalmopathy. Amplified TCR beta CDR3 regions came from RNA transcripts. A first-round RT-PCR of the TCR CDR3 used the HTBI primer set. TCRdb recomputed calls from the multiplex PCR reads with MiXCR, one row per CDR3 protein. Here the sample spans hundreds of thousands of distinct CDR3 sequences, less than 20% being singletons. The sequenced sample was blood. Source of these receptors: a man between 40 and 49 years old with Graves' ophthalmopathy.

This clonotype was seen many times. CDR3 region: CASDGTSRGETQYF. DNA for the CDR3: TGTGCCAGCGACGGGACTAGCCGCGGAGAGACCCAGTACTTC. The chain employs TRBV11-2 and TRBJ2-5; 9 bases fit TRBD2. The V and J ends lost 8 bases and 4 bases, in that order; junction bases with no gene match: 8. CDR1 SGHAT and CDR2 FQNNGV come from the germline V gene. CDR3 length: 14 residues.

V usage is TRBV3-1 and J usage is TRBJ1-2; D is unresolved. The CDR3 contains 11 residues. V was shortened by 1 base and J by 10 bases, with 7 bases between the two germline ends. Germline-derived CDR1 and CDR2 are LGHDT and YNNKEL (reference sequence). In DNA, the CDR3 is TGTGCCAGCAGCCAAGTTCTAGACTACACCTTC. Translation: CASSQVLDYTF.

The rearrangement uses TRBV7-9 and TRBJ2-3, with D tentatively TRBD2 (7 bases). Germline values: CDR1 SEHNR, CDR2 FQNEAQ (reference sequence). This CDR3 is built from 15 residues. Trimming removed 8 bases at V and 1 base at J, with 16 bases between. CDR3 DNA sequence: TGTGCCAGCCGGGGGGCTCCCCCTCGCACAGATACGCAGTATTTT. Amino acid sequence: CASRGAPPRTDTQYF.

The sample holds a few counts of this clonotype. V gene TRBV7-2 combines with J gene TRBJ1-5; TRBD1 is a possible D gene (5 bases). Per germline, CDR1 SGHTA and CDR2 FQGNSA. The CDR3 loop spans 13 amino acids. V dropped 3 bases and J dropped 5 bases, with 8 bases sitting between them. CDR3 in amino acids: CASSFRADQPQHF. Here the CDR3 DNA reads TGTGCCAGCAGCTTCAGGGCTGATCAGCCCCAGCATTTT.

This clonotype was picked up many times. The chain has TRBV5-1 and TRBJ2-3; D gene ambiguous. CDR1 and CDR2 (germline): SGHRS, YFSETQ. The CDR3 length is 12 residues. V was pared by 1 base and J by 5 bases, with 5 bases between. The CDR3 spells CASSLNGDTQYF. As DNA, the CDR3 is TGCGCCAGCAGCTTGAACGGAGATACGCAGTATTTT.

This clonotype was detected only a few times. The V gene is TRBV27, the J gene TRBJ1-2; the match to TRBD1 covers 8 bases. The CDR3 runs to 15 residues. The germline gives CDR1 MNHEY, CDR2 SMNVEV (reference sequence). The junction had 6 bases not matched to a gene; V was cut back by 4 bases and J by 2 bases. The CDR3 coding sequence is TGTGCCAGCAGTTCCCCCCGGACAGGGAACTATGGCTACACCTTC. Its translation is CASSSPRTGNYGYTF.

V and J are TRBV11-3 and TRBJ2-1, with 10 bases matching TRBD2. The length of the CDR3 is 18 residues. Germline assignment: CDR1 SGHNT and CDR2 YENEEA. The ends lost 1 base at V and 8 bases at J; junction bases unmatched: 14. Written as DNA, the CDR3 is TGTGCCAGCAGCTTAGGGGGGGGGCCTAGCGGGAGAGGGCATGAGCAGTTCTTC. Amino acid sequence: CASSLGGGPSGRGHEQFF.

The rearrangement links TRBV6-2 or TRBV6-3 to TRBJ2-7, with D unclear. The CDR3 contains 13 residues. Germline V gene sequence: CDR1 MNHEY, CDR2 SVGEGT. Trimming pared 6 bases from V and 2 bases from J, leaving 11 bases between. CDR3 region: CASRDKKAYEQYF. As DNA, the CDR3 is TGTGCCAGCAGGGATAAGAAGGCCTACGAGCAGTACTTC.

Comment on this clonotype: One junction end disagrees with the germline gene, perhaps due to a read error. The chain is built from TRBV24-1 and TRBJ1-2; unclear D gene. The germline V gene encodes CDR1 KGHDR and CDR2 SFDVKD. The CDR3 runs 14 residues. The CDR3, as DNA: TGTGCCACCAGTGATTATACCGTTAACTATGGCCACACCTTC. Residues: CATSDYTVNYGHTF.

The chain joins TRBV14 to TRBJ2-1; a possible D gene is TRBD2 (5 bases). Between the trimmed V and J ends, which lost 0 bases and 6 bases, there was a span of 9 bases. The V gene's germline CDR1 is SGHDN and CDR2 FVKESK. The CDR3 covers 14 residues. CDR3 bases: TGTGCCAGCAGCCAAGATAGCGCTAGCAATGAGCAGTTCTTC. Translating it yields CASSQDSASNEQFF. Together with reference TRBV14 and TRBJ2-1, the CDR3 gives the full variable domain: EAGVTQFPSHSVIEKGQTVTLRCDPISGHDNLYWYRRVMGKEIKFLLHFVKESKQDESGMPNNRFLAERTGGTYSTLKVQPAELEDSGVYFCASSQDSASNEQFFGPGTRLTVL.

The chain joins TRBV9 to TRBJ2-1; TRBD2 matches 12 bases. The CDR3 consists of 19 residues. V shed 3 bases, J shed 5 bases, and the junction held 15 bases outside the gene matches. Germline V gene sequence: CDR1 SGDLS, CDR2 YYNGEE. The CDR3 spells CASSDPRTSGKEGDNEQFF. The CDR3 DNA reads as TGTGCCAGCAGCGACCCAAGGACTAGCGGGAAGGAGGGGGACAATGAGCAGTTCTTC.

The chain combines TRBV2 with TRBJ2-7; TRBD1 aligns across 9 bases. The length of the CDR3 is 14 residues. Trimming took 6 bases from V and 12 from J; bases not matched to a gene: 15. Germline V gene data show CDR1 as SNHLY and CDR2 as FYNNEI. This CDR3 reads CASSSGTGSRAMYF. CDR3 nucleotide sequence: TGTGCCAGCAGCTCCGGGACAGGGAGTCGAGCAATGTACTTC.

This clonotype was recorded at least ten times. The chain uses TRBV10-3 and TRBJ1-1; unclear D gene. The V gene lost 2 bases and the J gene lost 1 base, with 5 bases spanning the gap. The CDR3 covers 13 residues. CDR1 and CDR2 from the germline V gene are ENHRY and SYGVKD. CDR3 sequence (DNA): TGTGCCATCAGTGAGACAGAGAACACTGAAGCTTTCTTT. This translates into CAISETENTEAFF.

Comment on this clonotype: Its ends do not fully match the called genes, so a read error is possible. The CDR3: CASISTALNEQSF. Here the CDR3 DNA reads TGTGCCAGCATCTCAACAGCCTTGAATGAGCAGTCCTTC. J is TRBJ2-1 and V is TRBV28; D is unresolved. Germline CDR1 and CDR2: MDHEN and SYDVKM. This CDR3 region has 13 residues.

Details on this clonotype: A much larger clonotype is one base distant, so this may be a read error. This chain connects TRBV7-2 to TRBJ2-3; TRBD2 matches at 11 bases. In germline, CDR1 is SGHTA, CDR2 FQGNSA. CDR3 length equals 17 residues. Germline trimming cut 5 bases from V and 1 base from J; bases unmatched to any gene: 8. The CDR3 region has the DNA TGTGCCAGCAGCCTACTGACTAGCGGGGTGGGCACAGATACGCAGTATTTT. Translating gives CASSLLTSGVGTDTQYF.

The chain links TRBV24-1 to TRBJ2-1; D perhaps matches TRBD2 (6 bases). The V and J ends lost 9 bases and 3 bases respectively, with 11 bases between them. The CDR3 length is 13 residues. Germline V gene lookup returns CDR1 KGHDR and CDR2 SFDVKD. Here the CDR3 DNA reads TGTGCCACCGCGGGGCATAACTACAATGAGCAGTTCTTC. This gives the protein CATAGHNYNEQFF.

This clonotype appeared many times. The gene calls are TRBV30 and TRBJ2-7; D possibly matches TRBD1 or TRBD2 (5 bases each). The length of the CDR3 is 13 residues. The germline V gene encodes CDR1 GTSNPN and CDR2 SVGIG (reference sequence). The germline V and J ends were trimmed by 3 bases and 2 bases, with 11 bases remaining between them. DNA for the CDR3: TGTGCCTGGAGAGGGACGGGGACCTACGAGCAGTACTTC. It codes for CAWRGTGTYEQYF.

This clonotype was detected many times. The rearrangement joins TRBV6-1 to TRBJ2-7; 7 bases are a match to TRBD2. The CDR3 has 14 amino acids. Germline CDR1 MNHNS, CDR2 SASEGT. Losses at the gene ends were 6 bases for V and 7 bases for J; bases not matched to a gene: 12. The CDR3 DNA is TGTGCCAGCAGGGGGGGGTTGCTAGCGCGGGAGCAGTACTTC. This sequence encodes CASRGGLLAREQYF.

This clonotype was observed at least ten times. CDR3 coding DNA: TGTGCCAGCAGCTTAGGACCTCTCTACGAGCAGTACTTC. It codes for CASSLGPLYEQYF. The rearrangement links TRBV13 to TRBJ2-7; D not resolved. CDR3 length: 13 residues. In germline, CDR1 is PRHDT, CDR2 FYEKMQ (reference sequence). The germline V and J ends were trimmed by 0 bases and 3 bases, with 6 bases remaining between them. Using reference TRBV13 and TRBJ2-7 for the parts outside the CDR3, the full variable domain is AAGVIQSPRHLIKEKRETATLKCYPIPRHDTVYWYQQGPGQDPQFLISFYEKMQSDKGSIPDRFSAQQFSDYHSELNMSSLELGDSALYFCASSLGPLYEQYFGPGTRLTVT.

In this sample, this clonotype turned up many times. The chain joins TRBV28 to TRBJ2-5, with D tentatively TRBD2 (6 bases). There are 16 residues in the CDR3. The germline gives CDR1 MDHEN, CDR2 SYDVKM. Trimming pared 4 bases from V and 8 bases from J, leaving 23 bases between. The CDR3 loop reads CASSWTSAGSASTQYF. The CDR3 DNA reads TGTGCCAGCAGTTGGACCTCGGCGGGGAGCGCAAGTACCCAGTACTTC. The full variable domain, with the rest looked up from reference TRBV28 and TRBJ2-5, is DVKVTQSSRYLVKRTGEKVFLECVQDMDHENMFWYRQDPGLGLRLIYFSYDVKMKEKGDIPEGYSVSREKKERFSLILESASTNQTSMYLCASSWTSAGSASTQYFGPGTRLLVL.

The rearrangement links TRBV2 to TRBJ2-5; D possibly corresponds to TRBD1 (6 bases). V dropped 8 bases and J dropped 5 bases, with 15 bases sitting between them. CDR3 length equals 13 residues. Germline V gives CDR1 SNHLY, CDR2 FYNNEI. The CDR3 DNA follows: TGTGCCAGCCTAAGGGGGTTAGGGGAGACCCAGTACTTC. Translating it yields CASLRGLGETQYF.

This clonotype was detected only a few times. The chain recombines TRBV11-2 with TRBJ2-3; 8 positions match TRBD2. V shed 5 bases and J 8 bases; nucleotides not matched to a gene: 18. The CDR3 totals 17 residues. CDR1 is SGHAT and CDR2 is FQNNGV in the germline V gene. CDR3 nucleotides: TGTGCCAGCAGCCCTACCTCTCTCGGGGGGGCGTTGGGTACGCAGTATTTT. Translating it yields CASSPTSLGGALGTQYF.

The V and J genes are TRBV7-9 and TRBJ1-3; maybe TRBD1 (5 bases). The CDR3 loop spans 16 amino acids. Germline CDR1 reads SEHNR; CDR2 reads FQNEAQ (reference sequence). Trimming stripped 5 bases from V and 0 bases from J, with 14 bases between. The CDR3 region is CASSTRQTDSGNTIYF. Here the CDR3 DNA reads TGTGCCAGCAGCACCCGACAGACCGACTCTGGAAACACCATATATTTT.

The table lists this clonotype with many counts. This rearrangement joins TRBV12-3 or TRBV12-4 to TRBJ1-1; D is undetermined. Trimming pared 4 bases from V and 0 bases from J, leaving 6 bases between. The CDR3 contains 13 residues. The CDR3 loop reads CASSYMMNTEAFF. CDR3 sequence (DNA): TGTGCCAGCAGTTATATGATGAACACTGAAGCTTTCTTT.

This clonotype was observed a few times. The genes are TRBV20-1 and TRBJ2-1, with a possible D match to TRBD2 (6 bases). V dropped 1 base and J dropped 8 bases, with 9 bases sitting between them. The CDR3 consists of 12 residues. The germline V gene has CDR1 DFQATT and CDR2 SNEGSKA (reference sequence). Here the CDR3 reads CSARGDSYEQFF. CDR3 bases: TGCAGTGCTAGAGGGGACTCGTATGAGCAGTTCTTC.

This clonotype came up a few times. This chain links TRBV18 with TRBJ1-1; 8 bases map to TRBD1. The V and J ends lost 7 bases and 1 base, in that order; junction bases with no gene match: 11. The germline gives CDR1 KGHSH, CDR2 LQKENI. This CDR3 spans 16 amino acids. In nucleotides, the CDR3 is TGTGCCAGCTTTCCACCGAGGACAGGGAGGAACACTGAAGCTTTCTTT. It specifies CASFPPRTGRNTEAFF.

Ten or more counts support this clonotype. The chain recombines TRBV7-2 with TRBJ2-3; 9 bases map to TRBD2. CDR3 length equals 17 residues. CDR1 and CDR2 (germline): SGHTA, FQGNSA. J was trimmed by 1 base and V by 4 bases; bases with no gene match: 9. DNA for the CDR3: TGTGCCAGCAGCTCGAGGGCTAGCGGGGCTCGCACAGATACGCAGTATTTT. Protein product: CASSSRASGARTDTQYF.

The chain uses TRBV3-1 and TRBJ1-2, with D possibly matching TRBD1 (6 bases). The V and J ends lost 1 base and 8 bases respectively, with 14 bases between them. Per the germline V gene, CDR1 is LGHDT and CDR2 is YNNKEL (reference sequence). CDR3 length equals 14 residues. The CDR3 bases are TGTGCCAGCAGCCAAGTGGGGGGCAGAGCCGGCTACACCTTC. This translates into CASSQVGGRAGYTF.

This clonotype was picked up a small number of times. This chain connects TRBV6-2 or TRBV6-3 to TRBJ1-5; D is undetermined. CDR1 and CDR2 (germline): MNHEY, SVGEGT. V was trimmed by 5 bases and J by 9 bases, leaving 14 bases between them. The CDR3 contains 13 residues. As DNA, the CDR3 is TGTGCCAGCAGTCCCGCACCCCAGCGGCCCCAGCATTTT. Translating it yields CASSPAPQRPQHF.

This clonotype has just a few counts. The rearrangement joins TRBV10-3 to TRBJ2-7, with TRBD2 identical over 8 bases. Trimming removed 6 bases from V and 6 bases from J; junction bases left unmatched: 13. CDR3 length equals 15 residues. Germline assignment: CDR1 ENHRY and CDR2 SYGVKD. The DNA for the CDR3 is TGTGCCATCAGCCGGGGGGGCGAACCGGGACGCGAGCAGTACTTC. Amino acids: CAISRGGEPGREQYF.

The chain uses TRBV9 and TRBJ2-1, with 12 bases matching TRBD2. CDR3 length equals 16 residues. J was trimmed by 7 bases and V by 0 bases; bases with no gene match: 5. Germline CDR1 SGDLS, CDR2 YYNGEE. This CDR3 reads CASSVAWLAGGNEQFF. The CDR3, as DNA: TGTGCCAGCAGCGTAGCTTGGCTAGCGGGGGGGAATGAGCAGTTCTTC.

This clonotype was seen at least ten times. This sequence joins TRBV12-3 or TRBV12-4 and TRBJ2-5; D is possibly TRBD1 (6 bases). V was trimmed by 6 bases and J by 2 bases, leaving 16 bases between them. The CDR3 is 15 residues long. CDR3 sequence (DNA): TGTGCCAGCAGCCTTGGACAGACCCCTCAAGAGACCCAGTACTTC. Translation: CASSLGQTPQETQYF.